This TCR beta chain appears in the sequencing data of a study of beta chain features in type 1 diabetes. Study-level findings and limits: In type 1 diabetes patients, VDJ junctions had fewer insertions; deletions at these junctions were more frequent. A greater similarity of naive, central memory and Treg TCRB repertoires was seen among patients than among healthy donors. Shorter TCRB CDR3s, moderately but significantly so, marked every one of the four CD4+ subsets in Type 1 diabetes patients.

Sorting based on CD45RO/CCR7/CD25/CD127/CD95/CD27 separated CD4+ naive, central memory, regulatory and stem cell-like memory cells. The CDR3 extends over 13 amino acids. In germline, CDR1 is GTSNPN, CDR2 SVGIG (reference sequence). V lost 3 bases and J 0 bases, leaving 6 bases between the germline ends. As for this clone: The antigen is undetermined.

cDNA synthesis used the whole RNA isolate, giving expressed TCRB sequences. Clones were read by immunoSEQ multiplex PCR, and TCRdb kept only the in-frame ones, dropping some. The table lists around 430,000 clones, 30% of them singletons. The origin of this receptor is a man aged 18 to 35 in good health. V is TRBV30 and J is TRBJ1-3; no definite D call. Sequenced material: naive CD4+ T cells from blood. The CDR3 DNA sequence: TGTGCCTGGAGGAAGGGCTCTGGAAACACCATATATTTT. This gives the protein CAWRKGSGNTIYF. The variable domain in full, with the rest retrieved from reference TRBV30 and TRBJ1-3, is SQTIHQWPATLVQPVGSPLSLECTVEGTSNPNLYWYRQAAGRGLQLLFYSVGIGQISSEVPQNLSASRPQDRQFILSSKKLLLSDSGFYLCAWRKGSGNTIYFGEGSWLTVV.